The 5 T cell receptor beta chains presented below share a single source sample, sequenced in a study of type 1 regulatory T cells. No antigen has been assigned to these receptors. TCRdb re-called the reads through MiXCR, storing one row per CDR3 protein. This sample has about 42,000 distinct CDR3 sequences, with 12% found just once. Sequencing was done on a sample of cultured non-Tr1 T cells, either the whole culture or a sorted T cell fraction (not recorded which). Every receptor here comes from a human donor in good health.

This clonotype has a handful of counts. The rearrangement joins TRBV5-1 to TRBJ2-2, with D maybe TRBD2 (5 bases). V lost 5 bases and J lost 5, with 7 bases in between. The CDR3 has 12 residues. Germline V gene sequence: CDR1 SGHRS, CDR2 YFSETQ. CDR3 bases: TGCGCCAGCAGACGGGGAACCGGGGAGCTGTTTTTT. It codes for CASRRGTGELFF.

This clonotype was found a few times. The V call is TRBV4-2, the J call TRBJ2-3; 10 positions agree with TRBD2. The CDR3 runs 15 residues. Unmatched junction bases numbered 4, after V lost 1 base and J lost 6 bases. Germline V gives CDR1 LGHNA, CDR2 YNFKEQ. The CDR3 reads CASSQVTAGGDTQYF. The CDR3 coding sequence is TGTGCCAGCAGCCAAGTTACAGCGGGGGGGGATACGCAGTATTTT.

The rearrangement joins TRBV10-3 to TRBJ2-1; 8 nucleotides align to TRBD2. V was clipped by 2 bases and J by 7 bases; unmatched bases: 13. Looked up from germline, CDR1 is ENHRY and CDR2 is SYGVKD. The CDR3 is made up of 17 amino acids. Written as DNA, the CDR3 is TGTGCCATCAGTGAGCCGGGAAAAGTTAGCGGGGTGAATGAGCAGTTCTTC. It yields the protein CAISEPGKVSGVNEQFF.

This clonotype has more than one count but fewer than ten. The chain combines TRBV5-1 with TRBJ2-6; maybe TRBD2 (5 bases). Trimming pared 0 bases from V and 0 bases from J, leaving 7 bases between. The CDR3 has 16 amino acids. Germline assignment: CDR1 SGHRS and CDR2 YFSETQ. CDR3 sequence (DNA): TGCGCCAGCAGCTTGGTTCGGGGCTCTGGGGCCAACGTCCTGACTTTC. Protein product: CASSLVRGSGANVLTF.

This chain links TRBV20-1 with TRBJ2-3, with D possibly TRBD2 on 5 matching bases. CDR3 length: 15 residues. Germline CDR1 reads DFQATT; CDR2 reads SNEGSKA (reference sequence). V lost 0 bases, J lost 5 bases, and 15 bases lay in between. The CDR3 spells CSARDVRRPLDTQYF. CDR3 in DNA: TGCAGTGCTAGAGACGTGCGGAGGCCCCTAGATACGCAGTATTTT.